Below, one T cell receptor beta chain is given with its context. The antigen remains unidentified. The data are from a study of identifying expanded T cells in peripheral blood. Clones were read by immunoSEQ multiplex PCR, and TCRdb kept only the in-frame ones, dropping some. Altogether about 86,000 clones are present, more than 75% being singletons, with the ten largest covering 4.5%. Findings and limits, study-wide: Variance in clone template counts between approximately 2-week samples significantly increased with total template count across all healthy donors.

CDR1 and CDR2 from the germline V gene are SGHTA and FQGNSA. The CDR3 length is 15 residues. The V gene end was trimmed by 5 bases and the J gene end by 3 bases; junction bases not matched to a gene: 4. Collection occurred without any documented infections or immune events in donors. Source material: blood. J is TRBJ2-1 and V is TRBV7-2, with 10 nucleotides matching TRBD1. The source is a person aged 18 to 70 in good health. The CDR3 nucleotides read TGTGCCAGCAGCCACCGGGACAGGGGCTACAATGAGCAGTTCTTC. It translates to CASSHRDRGYNEQFF.